The 2 T cell receptor beta chains presented below share a single source sample, sequenced in a study of blood T cells in healthy people across ages. Combining a sample-barcoded 5' primer with a J-beta primer mix, a second PCR ran for roughly 6 to 12 cycles. In TCRdb, the 5' RACE reads were re-called with MiXCR into one record per CDR3 protein. The table records around 1,000,000 distinct CDR3 sequences, around 27% of them present only once. These sequences were also reported in another study, on T cells of mothers and their children.

Sequenced material: blood. The source of these receptors is a girl aged 2-10 years in good health.

This clonotype occurred a few times. This chain links TRBV7-9 with TRBJ2-1, with 9 bases fitting TRBD2. The J call is uncertain, as TRBJ2-7 better fits the DNA end. CDR1 SEHNR and CDR2 FQNEAQ come from the germline V gene (reference sequence). The length of the CDR3 is 17 residues. CDR3 coding DNA: TGTGCCAGCAGCCCTCTGATGGCGGGAGGGCCCTACTACGAGCAGTACTTC. Translating gives CASSPLMAGGPYYEQYF.

The chain recombines TRBV29-1 with TRBJ2-1; D possibly corresponds to TRBD1 (6 bases). Deletions cut 7 bases from V and 5 bases from J, with 27 bases between. The CDR3 is 17 residues long. From germline, CDR1 is SQVTM and CDR2 ANQGSEA. The CDR3 coding sequence is TGCAGCGCCTTTCCGGTCCTACAGGGTTTTTCCAACAATGAGCAGTTCTTC. Protein: CSAFPVLQGFSNNEQFF.